A selection of T cell receptor beta chains follows, all from one sample in a study of cytomegalovirus exposure and HLA in healthy donors. Assay: immunoSEQ multiplex PCR; the TCRdb copy retains only in-frame clones and omits some. In the table there are 250,000 to 350,000 clones, 86% of which are singletons. Sequencing was carried out using PBMCs. The receptors originated from a woman under 30 in good health and CMV-seronegative. Each CDR3 is given with its conserved first and last residue. D genes are given only for firm matches. Size tells how often a clone was seen (once, few, many) or the class of an expanded clone, and some rows leave it out.

CDR3aa: CASSSRLRTETQYF
CDR3nt: TGTGCCAGCAGCTCAAGACTGCGAACGGAGACCCAGTACTTC
abundance: .
j_gene: TRBJ2-5
v_gene: TRBV7-6
d_gene: .

CDR3aa: CASSSTTGLGEKLFF
CDR3nt: TGTGCCAGCAGTTCCACGACAGGGCTTGGTGAAAAACTGTTTTTT
abundance: .
j_gene: TRBJ1-4
v_gene: TRBV27
d_gene: TRBD1

CDR3aa: CASSPVAGASYEQYF
CDR3nt: TGCGCCAGCAGCCCCGTAGCAGGGGCAAGCTACGAGCAGTACTTC
abundance: few
j_gene: TRBJ2-7
v_gene: TRBV4-1
d_gene: .

CDR3aa: CASTPSAGALGYEQYF
CDR3nt: TGTGCCAGCACCCCCTCAGCGGGAGCCCTAGGGTACGAGCAGTACTTC
abundance: .
j_gene: TRBJ2-7
v_gene: TRBV28
d_gene: TRBD2

CDR3aa: CASSLAGASTDTQYF
CDR3nt: TGCGCCAGCAGCTTGGCAGGGGCTAGCACAGATACGCAGTATTTT
abundance: .
j_gene: TRBJ2-3
v_gene: TRBV5-1
d_gene: .

CDR3aa: CSVEDLKDRGKTEAFF
CDR3nt: TGCAGCGTTGAAGATCTTAAGGACAGGGGAAAGACTGAAGCTTTCTTT
abundance: .
j_gene: TRBJ1-1
v_gene: TRBV29-1
d_gene: TRBD1

CDR3aa: CASSYVDSPNIQYF
CDR3nt: TGTGCCAGCAGTTATGTGGATAGCCCGAACATTCAGTACTTC
abundance: .
j_gene: TRBJ2-4
v_gene: TRBV6-5
d_gene: .

CDR3aa: CASSLRPGDQPQHF
CDR3nt: TGTGCCAGCAGCTTAAGGCCGGGGGATCAGCCCCAGCATTTT
abundance: .
j_gene: TRBJ1-5
v_gene: TRBV7-2
d_gene: .

CDR3aa: CASSPRQGSGANVLTF
CDR3nt: TGTGCCAGCAGCCCAAGACAGGGGTCTGGGGCCAACGTCCTGACTTTC
abundance: .
j_gene: TRBJ2-6
v_gene: TRBV9
d_gene: TRBD1

CDR3aa: CASSLSGSDTQYF
CDR3nt: TGTGCCAGCAGCTTATCCGGGTCAGATACGCAGTATTTT
abundance: few
j_gene: TRBJ2-3
v_gene: TRBV7-3
d_gene: .

CDR3aa: CASSEVGRGLQPQHF
CDR3nt: TGTGCCAGCAGTGAAGTCGGCAGGGGGCTTCAGCCCCAGCATTTT
abundance: .
j_gene: TRBJ1-5
v_gene: TRBV27
d_gene: TRBD1

CDR3aa: CASRPSPGLEYEQYF
CDR3nt: TGTGCCAGCAGACCCAGCCCGGGACTAGAATACGAGCAGTACTTC
abundance: .
j_gene: TRBJ2-7
v_gene: TRBV2
d_gene: TRBD2

CDR3aa: CASSSGQGGLDTQYF
CDR3nt: TGTGCCAGCAGTTCGGGACAGGGTGGACTAGATACGCAGTATTTT
abundance: .
j_gene: TRBJ2-3
v_gene: TRBV28
d_gene: TRBD1

CDR3aa: CASGVLGLAEETQYF
CDR3nt: TGTGCCAGCGGCGTATTGGGACTAGCGGAAGAGACCCAGTACTTC
abundance: .
j_gene: TRBJ2-5
v_gene: TRBV9
d_gene: TRBD2

CDR3aa: CASSQDHSARLHSYEQYF
CDR3nt: TGCGCCAGCAGCCAAGATCATTCGGCCAGGCTACACTCCTACGAGCAGTACTTC
abundance: .
j_gene: TRBJ2-7
v_gene: TRBV4-3
d_gene: .

CDR3aa: CASSLAGGSGNIQYF
CDR3nt: TGCGCCAGCAGCTTGGCTGGGGGTAGCGGAAACATTCAGTACTTC
abundance: .
j_gene: TRBJ2-4
v_gene: TRBV5-1
d_gene: .

CDR3aa: CASSVGSSEETQYF
CDR3nt: TGTGCCAGCAGCGTAGGGTCTAGCGAAGAGACCCAGTACTTC
abundance: .
j_gene: TRBJ2-5
v_gene: TRBV9
d_gene: .

CDR3aa: CASSRGLSTDTQYF
CDR3nt: TGTGCCAGCTCAAGAGGACTAAGCACAGATACGCAGTATTTT
abundance: .
j_gene: TRBJ2-3
v_gene: TRBV18
d_gene: .

CDR3aa: CASSFLAGASTDTQYF
CDR3nt: TGTGCCAGCAGCTTCCTAGCGGGAGCAAGCACAGATACGCAGTATTTT
abundance: once
j_gene: TRBJ2-3
v_gene: TRBV13
d_gene: TRBD2

CDR3aa: CASSELAYEQYF
CDR3nt: TGTGCCAGCAGTGAACTCGCCTACGAGCAGTACTTC
abundance: .
j_gene: TRBJ2-7
v_gene: TRBV6-1
d_gene: .

CDR3aa: CASSPAGDNTDTQYF
CDR3nt: TGTGCCAGCAGCCCAGCAGGGGATAACACAGATACGCAGTATTTT
abundance: .
j_gene: TRBJ2-3
v_gene: TRBV28
d_gene: .

CDR3aa: CASSVAGTGANVLTF
CDR3nt: TGTGCCAGCAGCGTAGCAGGGACTGGGGCCAACGTCCTGACTTTC
abundance: .
j_gene: TRBJ2-6
v_gene: TRBV9
d_gene: .

CDR3aa: CASSLTGSGANVLTF
CDR3nt: TGCGCCAGCAGCTTGACAGGGAGCGGGGCCAACGTCCTGACTTTC
abundance: .
j_gene: TRBJ2-6
v_gene: TRBV5-1
d_gene: .

CDR3aa: CASSQSVGGYTGELFF
CDR3nt: TGCGCCAGCAGCCAATCCGTGGGGGGATACACCGGGGAGCTGTTTTTT
abundance: .
j_gene: TRBJ2-2
v_gene: TRBV4-1
d_gene: .

CDR3aa: CSVEDWDRVGDTQYF
CDR3nt: TGCAGCGTTGAAGATTGGGACAGGGTTGGTGATACGCAGTATTTT
abundance: few
j_gene: TRBJ2-3
v_gene: TRBV29-1
d_gene: TRBD1

CDR3aa: CASSQDRIGDNEQFF
CDR3nt: TGCGCCAGCAGCCAGGACAGGATAGGGGACAATGAGCAGTTCTTC
abundance: .
j_gene: TRBJ2-1
v_gene: TRBV4-3
d_gene: TRBD1

CDR3aa: CASSLVAGQGEQYF
CDR3nt: TGTGCCAGCAGCTTGGTAGCGGGACAAGGCGAGCAGTACTTC
abundance: .
j_gene: TRBJ2-7
v_gene: TRBV5-6
d_gene: TRBD2

CDR3aa: CASSSPGQGGFF
CDR3nt: TGTGCCAGCAGTAGCCCGGGACAGGGAGGGTTCTTC
abundance: few
j_gene: TRBJ2-1
v_gene: TRBV6-5
d_gene: TRBD1